These 26 T cell receptor beta chains share one sample of origin, sequenced in a study of OX40 agonist ivuxolimab in advanced cancers. Profiling relied on immunoSEQ multiplex PCR, and the TCRdb table lists in-frame clones only, not all of them. The sample has around 68,000 clones, roughly 81% seen once. The source was CD4+ or CD8+ T cells sorted from blood, collected in a trial of the OX40 agonist ivuxolimab. These TCRs come from an adult with an advanced solid tumor such as melanoma, head and neck, liver or kidney cancer.

The V and J genes are TRBV6-1 and TRBJ2-7; 7 nucleotides line up with TRBD2. V was clipped by 3 bases and J by 4 bases; unmatched bases: 9. Germline V gives CDR1 MNHNS, CDR2 SASEGT. The CDR3 is made up of 15 amino acids. The chain's CDR3 is CASSDGSSGSYEQYF. The DNA for the CDR3 is TGTGCCAGCAGTGATGGATCTAGCGGATCATACGAGCAGTACTTC.

The chain couples TRBV7-9 to TRBJ2-4; 7 nucleotides match TRBD2. V shed 5 bases, J shed 6 bases, and the junction held 13 bases outside the gene matches. Germline assignment: CDR1 SEHNR and CDR2 FQNEAQ (reference sequence). The CDR3 consists of 16 residues. CDR3 DNA sequence: TGTGCCAGCAGCCCCGGGGGGTATATTCTGGGAAACATTCAGTACTTC. Translating gives CASSPGGYILGNIQYF.

J is TRBJ1-2 and V is TRBV29-1, with a weak D call TRBD1 (6 bases). This CDR3 is built from 15 residues. V shed 6 bases and J shed 8 bases, with 25 bases lying between them. Germline V gene lookup returns CDR1 SQVTM and CDR2 ANQGSEA. CDR3 bases: TGCAGCGTCTTAAAGGCTAGGCAGGGGTATGAAGGCTACACCTTC. Amino acids: CSVLKARQGYEGYTF. The whole variable domain, filled in from reference TRBV29-1 and TRBJ1-2, reads SAVISQKPSRDICQRGTSLTIQCQVDSQVTMMFWYRQQPGQSLTLIATANQGSEATYESGFVIDKFPISRPNLTFSTLTVSNMSPEDSSIYLCSVLKARQGYEGYTFGSGTRLTVV.

This clone has just one count. The chain links TRBV28 to TRBJ2-3, with a weak D call TRBD2 (6 bases). Germline-derived CDR1 and CDR2 are MDHEN and SYDVKM. Deletions cut 6 bases from V and 3 bases from J, with 22 bases between. The CDR3 contains 17 residues. The CDR3 reads CASRTPRREIGTDTQYF. The DNA of the CDR3 is TGTGCCAGCAGAACCCCAAGACGGGAGATAGGGACAGATACGCAGTATTTT.

This clone appeared a single time. The CDR3 here is CATSGGGTRTNEKLFF. The CDR3 region has the DNA TGTGCCACCAGTGGGGGGGGGACGAGGACTAATGAAAAACTGTTTTTT. The chain links TRBV19 to TRBJ1-4, with D perhaps matching TRBD1 (5 bases). V was trimmed by 10 bases and J by 2 bases, leaving 20 bases between them. CDR3 length: 16 amino acids. In germline, CDR1 is LNHDA, CDR2 SQIVND (reference sequence).

The V call is TRBV28, the J call TRBJ2-7; the match to TRBD2 covers 8 bases. The ends lost 7 bases at V and 0 bases at J; junction bases unmatched: 5. The CDR3 has 14 residues. Germline V gives CDR1 MDHEN, CDR2 SYDVKM. CDR3 bases: TGTGCCAGCAAGGTAGCGGGAAGCTCCTACGAGCAGTACTTC. Translation: CASKVAGSSYEQYF.

This clone came up once. The chain combines TRBV28 with TRBJ2-1; D gene unclear. With 5 bases removed from V and 3 bases from J, the gap between germline ends came to 11 bases. The CDR3 totals 14 residues. Germline-derived CDR1 and CDR2 are MDHEN and SYDVKM. CDR3 amino acids: CASSPIRNYNEQFF. CDR3 nucleotides: TGTGCCAGCAGTCCCATCCGGAACTACAATGAGCAGTTCTTC. The full variable domain, completed using reference TRBV28 and TRBJ2-1, is DVKVTQSSRYLVKRTGEKVFLECVQDMDHENMFWYRQDPGLGLRLIYFSYDVKMKEKGDIPEGYSVSREKKERFSLILESASTNQTSMYLCASSPIRNYNEQFFGPGTRLTVL.

This chain joins TRBV7-6 and TRBJ1-6; D uncertain. This CDR3 has 15 residues. V dropped 2 bases and J dropped 8 bases, with 13 bases sitting between them. Germline assignment: CDR1 SGHVS and CDR2 FNYEAQ. CDR3 DNA sequence: TGTGCCAGCAGCTTAACCGACGGACGTTATTCACCCCTCCACTTT. The encoded protein is CASSLTDGRYSPLHF.

This chain connects TRBV5-1 to TRBJ2-1; tentatively, D is TRBD1 (6 bases). V lost 3 bases and J 0 bases, leaving 10 bases between the germline ends. The CDR3 runs 15 residues. Germline assignment: CDR1 SGHRS and CDR2 YFSETQ. The CDR3 DNA sequence: TGCGCCAGCAGCTACCGACAGGCCTCCTACAATGAGCAGTTCTTC. Translating it yields CASSYRQASYNEQFF.

The chain employs TRBV11-2 and TRBJ1-2, with D perhaps TRBD1 (5 bases). Germline V lookup: CDR1 SGHAT, CDR2 FQNNGV. The CDR3 loop spans 15 amino acids. Trimming shortened V by 0 bases and J by 3 bases, and 11 bases separated the two germline ends. The CDR3 nucleotides are TGTGCCAGCAGCTTAGATCCTGCCAGGGACTATGGCTACACCTTC. Its translation: CASSLDPARDYGYTF.

This clone occurred a few times. The chain links TRBV29-1 to TRBJ2-5; TRBD2 might be the D (5 bases). The V end lost 4 bases, the J end lost 6 bases, and 12 bases lay between the germline ends. The CDR3 spans 12 residues. CDR1 SQVTM and CDR2 ANQGSEA come from the germline V gene. The CDR3 loop reads CSVAKGEKTQYF. The CDR3 nucleotides read TGCAGCGTTGCCAAGGGAGAAAAGACCCAGTACTTC.

The gene calls are TRBV10-1 and TRBJ1-5; D is uncertain. The V gene lost 7 bases and the J gene lost 3 bases, with 10 bases spanning the gap. Germline-derived CDR1 and CDR2 are WNHNN and SYGVQD (reference sequence). This CDR3 region has 13 residues. The CDR3 loop reads CASTEDLNQPQHF. DNA of the CDR3: TGCGCCAGCACCGAGGACCTCAATCAGCCCCAGCATTTT.

Remarks on this clone: The same CDR3 arises from other DNA sequences in this sample as well. The rearrangement uses TRBV5-1 and TRBJ1-1; D unresolved. V lost 2 bases to trimming and J lost 0 bases, with 5 bases between them. Germline lookup yields CDR1 SGHRS and CDR2 YFSETQ. CDR3 length equals 13 residues. The CDR3 spells CASSLTMNTEAFF. The CDR3 DNA reads TGCGCCAGCAGCTTAACAATGAACACTGAAGCTTTCTTT.

The chain uses TRBV11-2 and TRBJ1-4; 7 positions agree with TRBD1. CDR1 is SGHAT, CDR2 FQNNGV, per germline. The junction had 7 bases not matched to a gene; V was cut back by 5 bases and J by 1 base. The CDR3 is 16 residues long. This CDR3 reads CASSQGTVETNEKLFF. The CDR3 DNA reads as TGTGCCAGCAGCCAAGGGACAGTGGAAACTAATGAAAAACTGTTTTTT.

The chain is built from TRBV4-1 and TRBJ2-7, with D perhaps matching TRBD1 (5 bases). The germline V and J ends were trimmed by 4 bases and 2 bases, with 18 bases remaining between them. The CDR3 runs to 16 residues. Looked up from germline, CDR1 is MGHRA and CDR2 is YSYEKL. For the CDR3, the DNA is TGCGCCAGCAGCCCAGAAGGGGTAACGGGCACCTACGAGCAGTACTTC. The encoded protein is CASSPEGVTGTYEQYF.

The V gene is TRBV28, the J gene TRBJ2-7; D not certain. The CDR3 is made up of 13 amino acids. Germline CDR1 reads MDHEN; CDR2 reads SYDVKM. The V gene lost 6 bases and the J gene lost 0 bases, with 9 bases spanning the gap. The CDR3 DNA reads as TGTGCCAGCAGACTGGGCGGCTCCTACGAGCAGTACTTC. This encodes CASRLGGSYEQYF. The full variable domain, rest sourced from reference TRBV28 and TRBJ2-7, is DVKVTQSSRYLVKRTGEKVFLECVQDMDHENMFWYRQDPGLGLRLIYFSYDVKMKEKGDIPEGYSVSREKKERFSLILESASTNQTSMYLCASRLGGSYEQYFGPGTRLTVT.

The rearrangement links TRBV4-1 to TRBJ1-4; D is possibly TRBD1 (6 bases). The CDR3 is 17 residues long. From germline, CDR1 is MGHRA and CDR2 YSYEKL. Deletions cut 3 bases from V and 4 bases from J, with 18 bases between. CDR3 loop: CASSQGGTWTNNEKLFF. CDR3 DNA: TGCGCCAGCAGCCAGGGGGGGACATGGACCAATAATGAAAAACTGTTTTTT.

The J gene is TRBJ2-5, the V gene TRBV27; D gene uncertain. CDR1 and CDR2 (germline): MNHEY, SMNVEV (reference sequence). The CDR3 is made up of 13 amino acids. Between the trimmed V and J ends, which lost 2 bases and 5 bases, there was a span of 9 bases. CDR3: CASSLGFGETQYF. The CDR3 DNA sequence: TGTGCCAGCAGTTTAGGCTTCGGGGAGACCCAGTACTTC.

V gene TRBV5-6 combines with J gene TRBJ2-3; the D is unclear. The V gene lost 5 bases and the J gene lost 0 bases, with 7 bases spanning the gap. CDR3 size: 13 residues. The germline gives CDR1 SGHDT, CDR2 YYEEEE. The CDR3 bases are TGTGCCAGCAGTATGCTCAGCACAGATACGCAGTATTTT. As protein: CASSMLSTDTQYF.

The chain has TRBV6-7 and TRBJ1-4, with D perhaps matching TRBD1 (6 bases). TRBV6-7 qualifies as an ORF whose function is uncertain. This CDR3 is built from 15 residues. The ends were cut back, 8 bases at V and 8 bases at J, with 21 bases in the middle. CDR3 residues: CASGGRQEYEEKLFF. The CDR3 coding sequence is TGTGCCAGCGGGGGGAGACAGGAGTATGAAGAAAAACTGTTTTTT.

The CDR3 DNA reads as TGTGCCACCAGCTTAACACCGGGACCCAGGGGGACCCAGTACTTC. It codes for CATSLTPGPRGTQYF. This rearrangement joins TRBV15 to TRBJ2-5, with D perhaps matching TRBD1 (6 bases). The CDR3 spans 15 residues. Germline lookup yields CDR1 LNHNV and CDR2 YYDKDF (reference sequence). The V gene lost 5 bases and the J gene lost 7 bases, with 20 bases spanning the gap.

The genes are TRBV10-3 and TRBJ2-7; 8 bases line up with TRBD1. The CDR3 sequence is 14 residues long. V lost 4 bases, J lost 0 bases, and 2 bases stayed unmatched. Germline V gene sequence: CDR1 ENHRY, CDR2 SYGVKD. CDR3 sequence reads: CAISGTGSSYEQYF. Written as DNA, the CDR3 is TGTGCCATCAGTGGGACAGGGAGCTCCTACGAGCAGTACTTC.

The V call is TRBV14, the J call TRBJ1-1; TRBD1 is a possible D gene (5 bases). The germline V gene has CDR1 SGHDN and CDR2 FVKESK. CDR3 size: 15 residues. V lost 3 bases, J lost 6 bases, and 17 bases lay in between. CDR3 coding DNA: TGTGCCAGCAGCCAGAACTTCATAGACAGCGCTGAAGCTTTCTTT. Amino acids: CASSQNFIDSAEAFF.

The chain combines TRBV27 with TRBJ1-1, with unresolved D. The CDR3 contains 14 residues. V was pared by 3 bases and J by 0 bases, with 8 bases between. Germline CDR1 reads MNHEY; CDR2 reads SMNVEV (reference sequence). The CDR3 coding sequence is TGTGCCAGCAGTTTTGGAGGGATGAACACTGAAGCTTTCTTT. Amino acid sequence: CASSFGGMNTEAFF.

This chain links TRBV5-1 with TRBJ2-7; D may be TRBD2 (6 bases). The CDR3 is 14 amino acids. Germline loops: CDR1 SGHRS, CDR2 YFSETQ. V was shortened by 3 bases and J by 2 bases, with 12 bases between the two germline ends. CDR3 nucleotides: TGCGCCAGCAGCTATACTAGCCGTACCTACGAGCAGTACTTC. It encodes CASSYTSRTYEQYF.

V usage is TRBV2 and J usage is TRBJ1-5, with 7 bases lining up with TRBD1. The CDR3 extends over 14 amino acids. Germline values: CDR1 SNHLY, CDR2 FYNNEI. J lost 4 bases, V lost 3 bases, and 3 bases had no gene match. DNA for the CDR3: TGTGCCAGCAGTGACAGGGGGGCAAATCAGCCCCAGCATTTT. This gives the protein CASSDRGANQPQHF.